A selection of T cell receptor beta chains follows, all from one sample in a study of T cell responses to AZD1222 COVID-19 vaccine. Here immunoSEQ multiplex PCR was the method, and the copy in TCRdb shows in-frame clones only, minus some. This sample has about 170,000 clones, with 85% to 90% found just once. The sequenced sample was peripheral blood, obtained on day 0 of AZD1222 vaccination. These receptors all stem from an adult in good health. CDR3s include the opening cysteine and the closing phenylalanine or tryptophan. D genes are given only for firm matches.

j_gene: TRBJ2-7; d_gene: -; v_gene: TRBV5-1; CDR3aa: CASSLESNTVFSYEQYF
j_gene: TRBJ2-1; d_gene: TRBD1; v_gene: TRBV28; CDR3aa: CASSPQWTGVLISDNEQFF
j_gene: TRBJ2-1; d_gene: TRBD2; v_gene: TRBV6-5; CDR3aa: CASRGAGTRYEQFF
j_gene: TRBJ2-7; d_gene: -; v_gene: TRBV7-2; CDR3aa: CASSFVQASYEQYF
j_gene: TRBJ1-6; d_gene: -; v_gene: TRBV30; CDR3aa: CAWTLPSYNSPLHF
j_gene: TRBJ2-3; d_gene: -; v_gene: TRBV21-1; CDR3aa: CASSNPGTPSTDTQYF
j_gene: TRBJ1-1; d_gene: -; v_gene: TRBV7-3; CDR3aa: CASSPFENTEAFF
j_gene: TRBJ1-2; d_gene: -; v_gene: TRBV2; CDR3aa: CASSENYGYTF
j_gene: TRBJ1-5; d_gene: TRBD1; v_gene: TRBV5-1; CDR3aa: CASSRQGDDQPQHF
j_gene: TRBJ1-2; d_gene: TRBD1; v_gene: TRBV6-1; CDR3aa: CASSEYTGTGYYGYTF
j_gene: TRBJ2-7; d_gene: -; v_gene: TRBV9; CDR3aa: CASSVGKSNYEQYF
j_gene: TRBJ1-5; d_gene: TRBD1; v_gene: TRBV6-2/TRBV6-3; CDR3aa: CASSYETGYSNQPQHF
j_gene: TRBJ2-2; d_gene: TRBD2; v_gene: TRBV7-8; CDR3aa: CASSLEAGGTGELFF
j_gene: TRBJ2-2; d_gene: -; v_gene: TRBV10-3; CDR3aa: CAIREDEAGNTGELFF
j_gene: TRBJ2-2; d_gene: TRBD1; v_gene: TRBV6-5; CDR3aa: CASKRAQGAGELFF
j_gene: TRBJ1-3; d_gene: TRBD1; v_gene: TRBV4-1; CDR3aa: CASSRPGQGGNTIYF
j_gene: TRBJ2-1; d_gene: TRBD2; v_gene: TRBV6-1; CDR3aa: CASSEVTRGADNEQFF
j_gene: TRBJ1-4; d_gene: TRBD1; v_gene: TRBV10-3; CDR3aa: CAISGDRGGEKLFF
j_gene: TRBJ2-2; d_gene: TRBD1; v_gene: TRBV6-4; CDR3aa: CASSDSIQGANTGELFF
j_gene: TRBJ1-3; d_gene: -; v_gene: TRBV28; CDR3aa: CASSLPSEGGNTIYF
j_gene: TRBJ2-3; d_gene: -; v_gene: TRBV30; CDR3aa: CAWSGGGTQYF
j_gene: TRBJ1-2; d_gene: TRBD1; v_gene: TRBV9; CDR3aa: CASSGSGTGAEKGGYTF
j_gene: TRBJ1-2; d_gene: TRBD1; v_gene: TRBV5-8; CDR3aa: CASSLTGGRGYTF
j_gene: TRBJ2-4; d_gene: -; v_gene: TRBV7-9; CDR3aa: CASSPLDSLAKNIQYF
j_gene: TRBJ2-7; d_gene: TRBD2; v_gene: TRBV6-5; CDR3aa: CASRTSGDKPYEQYF
j_gene: TRBJ1-4; d_gene: -; v_gene: TRBV5-8; CDR3aa: CASSLEGRAAEKLFF